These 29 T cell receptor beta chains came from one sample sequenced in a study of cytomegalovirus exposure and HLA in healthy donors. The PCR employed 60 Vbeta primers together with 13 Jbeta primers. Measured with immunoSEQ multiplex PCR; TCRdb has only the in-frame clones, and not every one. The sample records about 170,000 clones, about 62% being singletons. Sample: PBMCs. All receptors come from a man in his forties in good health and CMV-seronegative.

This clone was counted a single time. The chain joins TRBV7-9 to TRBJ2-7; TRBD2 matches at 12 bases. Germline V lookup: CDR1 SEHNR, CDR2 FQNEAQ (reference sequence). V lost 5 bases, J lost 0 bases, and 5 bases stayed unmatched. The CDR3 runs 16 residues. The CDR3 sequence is CASSPWTSGASYEQYF. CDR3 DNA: TGTGCCAGCAGCCCATGGACTAGCGGGGCCTCCTACGAGCAGTACTTC. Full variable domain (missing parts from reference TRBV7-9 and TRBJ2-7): DTGVSQNPRHKITKRGQNVTFRCDPISEHNRLYWYRQTLGQGPEFLTYFQNEAQLEKSRLLSDRFSAERPKGSFSTLEIQRTEQGDSAMYLCASSPWTSGASYEQYFGPGTRLTVT.

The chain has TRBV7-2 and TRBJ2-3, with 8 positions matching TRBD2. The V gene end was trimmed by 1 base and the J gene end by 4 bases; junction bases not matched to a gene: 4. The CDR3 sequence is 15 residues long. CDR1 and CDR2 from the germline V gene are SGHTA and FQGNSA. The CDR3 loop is CASSLVAGFSDTQYF. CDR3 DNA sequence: TGTGCCAGCAGCTTAGTAGCGGGATTCTCAGATACGCAGTATTTT. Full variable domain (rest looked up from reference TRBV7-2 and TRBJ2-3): GAGVSQSPSNKVTEKGKDVELRCDPISGHTALYWYRQSLGQGLEFLIYFQGNSAPDKSGLPSDRFSAERTGGSVSTLTIQRTQQEDSAVYLCASSLVAGFSDTQYFGPGTRLTVL.

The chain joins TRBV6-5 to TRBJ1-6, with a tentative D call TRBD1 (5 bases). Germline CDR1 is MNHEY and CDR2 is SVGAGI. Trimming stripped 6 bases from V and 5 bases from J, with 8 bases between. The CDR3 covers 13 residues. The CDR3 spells CASSQTDNSPLHF. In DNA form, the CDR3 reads TGTGCCAGCAGCCAGACAGATAATTCACCCCTCCACTTT.

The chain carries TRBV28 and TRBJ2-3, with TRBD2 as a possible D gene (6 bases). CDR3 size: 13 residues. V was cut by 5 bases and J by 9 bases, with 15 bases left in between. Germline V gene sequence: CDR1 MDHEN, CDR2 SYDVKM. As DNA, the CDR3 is TGTGCCAGCAGTCCCCAGACTAGTATAACGCAGTATTTT. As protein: CASSPQTSITQYF.

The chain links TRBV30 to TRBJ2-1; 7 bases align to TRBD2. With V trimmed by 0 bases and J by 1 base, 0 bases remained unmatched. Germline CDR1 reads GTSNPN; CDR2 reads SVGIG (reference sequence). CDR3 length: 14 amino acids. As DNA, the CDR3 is TGTGCCTGGAGTGTTAGCGGGTCCTACAATGAGCAGTTCTTC. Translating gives CAWSVSGSYNEQFF.

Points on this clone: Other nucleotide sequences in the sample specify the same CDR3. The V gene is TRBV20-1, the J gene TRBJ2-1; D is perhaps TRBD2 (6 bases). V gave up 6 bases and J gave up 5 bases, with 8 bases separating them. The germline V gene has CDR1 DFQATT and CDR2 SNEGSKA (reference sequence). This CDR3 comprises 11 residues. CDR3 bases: TGCAGTGCCGGGAGTAACAATGAGCAGTTCTTC. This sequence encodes CSAGSNNEQFF.

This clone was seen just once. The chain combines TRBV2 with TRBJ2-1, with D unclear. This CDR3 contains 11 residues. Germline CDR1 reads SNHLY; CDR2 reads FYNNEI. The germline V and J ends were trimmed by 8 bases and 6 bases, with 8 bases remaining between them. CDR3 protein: CASLSVNEQFF. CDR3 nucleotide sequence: TGTGCCAGCCTTAGTGTCAATGAGCAGTTCTTC.

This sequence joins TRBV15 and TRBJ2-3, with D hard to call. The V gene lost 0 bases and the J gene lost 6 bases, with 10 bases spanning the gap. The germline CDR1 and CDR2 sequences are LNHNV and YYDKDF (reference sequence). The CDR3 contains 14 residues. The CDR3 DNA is TGTGCCACCAGCAGAGATATAGACTTTGATACGCAGTATTTT. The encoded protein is CATSRDIDFDTQYF.

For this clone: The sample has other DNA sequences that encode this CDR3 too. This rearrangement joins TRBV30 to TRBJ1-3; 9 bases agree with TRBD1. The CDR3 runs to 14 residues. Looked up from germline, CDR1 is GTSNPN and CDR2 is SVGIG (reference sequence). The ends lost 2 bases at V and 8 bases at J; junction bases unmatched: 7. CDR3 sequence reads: CAWSPDRGRHTIYF. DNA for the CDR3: TGTGCCTGGAGTCCGGACAGGGGACGGCACACCATATATTTT. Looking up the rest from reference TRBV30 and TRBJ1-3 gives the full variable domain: SQTIHQWPATLVQPVGSPLSLECTVEGTSNPNLYWYRQAAGRGLQLLFYSVGIGQISSEVPQNLSASRPQDRQFILSSKKLLLSDSGFYLCAWSPDRGRHTIYFGEGSWLTVV.

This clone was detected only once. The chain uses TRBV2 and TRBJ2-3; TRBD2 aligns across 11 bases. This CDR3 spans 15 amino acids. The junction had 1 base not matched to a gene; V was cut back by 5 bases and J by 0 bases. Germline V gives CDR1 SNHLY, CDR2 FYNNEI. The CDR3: CASSRLAGSTDTQYF. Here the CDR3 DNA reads TGTGCCAGCAGTCGACTAGCGGGGAGCACAGATACGCAGTATTTT.

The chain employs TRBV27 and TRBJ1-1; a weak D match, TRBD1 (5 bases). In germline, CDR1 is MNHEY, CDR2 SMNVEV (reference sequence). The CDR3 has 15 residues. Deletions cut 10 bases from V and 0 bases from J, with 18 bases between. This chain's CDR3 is CATRTVGTMNTEAFF. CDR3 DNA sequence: TGTGCCACCAGAACCGTCGGGACTATGAACACTGAAGCTTTCTTT.

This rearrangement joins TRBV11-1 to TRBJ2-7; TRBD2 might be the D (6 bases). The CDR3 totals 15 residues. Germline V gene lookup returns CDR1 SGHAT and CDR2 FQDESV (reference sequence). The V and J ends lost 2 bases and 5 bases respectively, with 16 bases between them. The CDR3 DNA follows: TGTGCCAGCAGCTTATCCGTCGGGGGATCGGACGAGCAGTACTTC. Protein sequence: CASSLSVGGSDEQYF.

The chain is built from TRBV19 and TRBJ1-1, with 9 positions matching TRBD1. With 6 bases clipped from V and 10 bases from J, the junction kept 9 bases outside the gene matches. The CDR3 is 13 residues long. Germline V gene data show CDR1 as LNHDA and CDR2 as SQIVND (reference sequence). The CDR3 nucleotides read TGTGCCAGTAGGGATGGGACAGGGCCCCCAGCTTTCTTT. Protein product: CASRDGTGPPAFF.

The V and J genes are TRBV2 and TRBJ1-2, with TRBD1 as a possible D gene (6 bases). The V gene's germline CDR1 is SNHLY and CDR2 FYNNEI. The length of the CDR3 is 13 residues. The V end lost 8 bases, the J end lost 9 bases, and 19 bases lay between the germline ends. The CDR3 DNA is TGTGCCAGCTCCGGGCAGGGGAGAAATAGCTACACCTTC. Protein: CASSGQGRNSYTF.

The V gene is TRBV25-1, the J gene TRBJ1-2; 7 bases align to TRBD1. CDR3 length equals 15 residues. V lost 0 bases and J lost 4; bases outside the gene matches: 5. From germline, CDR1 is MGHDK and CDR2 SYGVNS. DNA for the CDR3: TGTGCCAGCAGTGAATACCGGGGACAGACCTATGGCTACACCTTC. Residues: CASSEYRGQTYGYTF.

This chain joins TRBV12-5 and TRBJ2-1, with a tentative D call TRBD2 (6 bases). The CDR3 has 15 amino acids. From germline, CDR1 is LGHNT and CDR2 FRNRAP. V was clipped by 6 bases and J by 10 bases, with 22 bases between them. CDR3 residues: CASGLNRDSLREQFF. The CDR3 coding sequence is TGTGCTAGTGGCCTGAACCGGGACTCCCTTCGGGAGCAGTTCTTC.

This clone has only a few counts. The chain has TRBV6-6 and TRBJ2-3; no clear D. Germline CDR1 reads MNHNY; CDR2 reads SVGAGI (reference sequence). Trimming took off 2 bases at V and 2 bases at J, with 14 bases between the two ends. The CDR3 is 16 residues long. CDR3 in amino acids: CASSYIYSSSTDTQYF. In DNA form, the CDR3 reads TGTGCCAGCAGTTACATTTACAGCTCATCCACAGATACGCAGTATTTT.

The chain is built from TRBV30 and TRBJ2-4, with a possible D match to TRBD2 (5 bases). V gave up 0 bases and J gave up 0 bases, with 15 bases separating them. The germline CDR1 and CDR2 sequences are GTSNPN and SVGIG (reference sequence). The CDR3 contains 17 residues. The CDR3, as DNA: TGTGCCTGGAGTGTACCGTTGCTAGCTCTAGCCAAAAACATTCAGTACTTC. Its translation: CAWSVPLLALAKNIQYF.

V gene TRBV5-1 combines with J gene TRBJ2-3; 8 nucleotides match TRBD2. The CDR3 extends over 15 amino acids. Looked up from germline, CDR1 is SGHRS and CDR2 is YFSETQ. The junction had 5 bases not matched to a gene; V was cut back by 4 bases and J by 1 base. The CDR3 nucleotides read TGCGCCAGCAGCGGACCAGCGGGGGGCACAGATACGCAGTATTTT. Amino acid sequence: CASSGPAGGTDTQYF. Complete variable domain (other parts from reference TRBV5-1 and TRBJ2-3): KAGVTQTPRYLIKTRGQQVTLSCSPISGHRSVSWYQQTPGQGLQFLFEYFSETQRNKGNFPGRFSGRQFSNSRSEMNVSTLELGDSALYLCASSGPAGGTDTQYFGPGTRLTVL.

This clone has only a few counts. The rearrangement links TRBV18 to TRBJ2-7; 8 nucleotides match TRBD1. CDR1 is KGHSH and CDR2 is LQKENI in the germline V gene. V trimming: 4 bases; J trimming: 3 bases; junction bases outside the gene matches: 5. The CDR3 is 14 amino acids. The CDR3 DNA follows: TGTGCCAGCTCACAGGACAGGGATGACTACGAGCAGTACTTC. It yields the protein CASSQDRDDYEQYF.

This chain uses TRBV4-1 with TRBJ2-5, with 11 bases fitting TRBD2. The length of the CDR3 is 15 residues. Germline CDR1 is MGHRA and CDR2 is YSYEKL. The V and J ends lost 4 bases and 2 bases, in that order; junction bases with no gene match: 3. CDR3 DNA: TGCGCCAGCAGCCGACTAGCGGGGACTCAAGAGACCCAGTACTTC. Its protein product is CASSRLAGTQETQYF.

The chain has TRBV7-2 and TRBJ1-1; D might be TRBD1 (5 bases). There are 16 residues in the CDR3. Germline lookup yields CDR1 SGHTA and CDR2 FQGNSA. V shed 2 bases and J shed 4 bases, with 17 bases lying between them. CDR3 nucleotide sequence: TGTGCCAGCAGCTTATGGGCGGGGGGGATTGGCACTGAAGCTTTCTTT. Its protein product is CASSLWAGGIGTEAFF.

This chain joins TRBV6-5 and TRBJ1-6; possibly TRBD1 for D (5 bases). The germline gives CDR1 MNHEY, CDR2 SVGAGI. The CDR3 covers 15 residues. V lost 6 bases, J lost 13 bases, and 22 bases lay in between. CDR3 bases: TGTGCCAGCAGGAATCGACAGCCTCTCCTATTGCCCCTCCACTTT. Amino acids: CASRNRQPLLLPLHF.

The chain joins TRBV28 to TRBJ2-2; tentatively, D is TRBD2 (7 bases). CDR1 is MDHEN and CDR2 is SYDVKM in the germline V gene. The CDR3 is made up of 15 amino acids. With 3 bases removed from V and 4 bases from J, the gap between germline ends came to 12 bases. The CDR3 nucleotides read TGTGCCAGCAGTTTTGGGGGGGCTGGCACCGGGGAGCTGTTTTTT. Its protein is CASSFGGAGTGELFF.

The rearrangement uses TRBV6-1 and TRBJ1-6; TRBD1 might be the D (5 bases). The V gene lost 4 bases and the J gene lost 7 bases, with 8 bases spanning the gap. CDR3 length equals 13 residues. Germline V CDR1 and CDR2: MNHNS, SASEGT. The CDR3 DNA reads TGTGCCAGCAGTGGCTCAGGGAATTCACCCCTCCACTTT. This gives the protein CASSGSGNSPLHF.

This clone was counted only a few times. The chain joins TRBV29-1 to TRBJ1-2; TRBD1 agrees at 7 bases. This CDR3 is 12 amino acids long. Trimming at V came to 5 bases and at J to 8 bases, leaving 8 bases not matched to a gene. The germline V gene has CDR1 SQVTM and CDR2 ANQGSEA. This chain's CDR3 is CSVPDRVEGYTF. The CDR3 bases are TGCAGCGTTCCCGACAGGGTAGAGGGCTACACCTTC.

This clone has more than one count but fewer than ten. The CDR3 spells CASSPQPGSYTEAFF. Here the CDR3 DNA reads TGTGCCAGCTCACCCCAGCCAGGCAGCTACACTGAAGCTTTCTTT. The rearrangement joins TRBV18 to TRBJ1-1, with D hard to call. The ends were cut back, 3 bases at V and 3 bases at J, with 14 bases in the middle. Looked up from germline, CDR1 is KGHSH and CDR2 is LQKENI. The CDR3 covers 15 residues. The whole variable domain, filled in from reference TRBV18 and TRBJ1-1, reads NAGVMQNPRHLVRRRGQEARLRCSPMKGHSHVYWYRQLPEEGLKFMVYLQKENIIDESGMPKERFSAEFPKEGPSILRIQQVVRGDSAAYFCASSPQPGSYTEAFFGQGTRLTVV.

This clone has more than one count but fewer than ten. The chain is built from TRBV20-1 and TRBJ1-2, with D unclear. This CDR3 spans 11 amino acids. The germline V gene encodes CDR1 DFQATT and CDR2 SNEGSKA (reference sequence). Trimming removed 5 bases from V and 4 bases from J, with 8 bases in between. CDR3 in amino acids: CSALESYGYTF. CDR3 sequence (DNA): TGCAGTGCTCTAGAGAGCTATGGCTACACCTTC.

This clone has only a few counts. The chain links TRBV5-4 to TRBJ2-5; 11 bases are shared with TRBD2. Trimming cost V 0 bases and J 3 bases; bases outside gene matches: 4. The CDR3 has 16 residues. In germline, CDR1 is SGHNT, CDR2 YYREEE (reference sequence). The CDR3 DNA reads TGTGCCAGCAGCTTGGAACCGGGACTAGCGGAAGAGACCCAGTACTTC. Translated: CASSLEPGLAEETQYF. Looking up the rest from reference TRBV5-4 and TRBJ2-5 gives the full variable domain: ETGVTQSPTHLIKTRGQQVTLRCSSQSGHNTVSWYQQALGQGPQFIFQYYREEENGRGNFPPRFSGLQFPNYSSELNVNALELDDSALYLCASSLEPGLAEETQYFGPGTRLLVL.